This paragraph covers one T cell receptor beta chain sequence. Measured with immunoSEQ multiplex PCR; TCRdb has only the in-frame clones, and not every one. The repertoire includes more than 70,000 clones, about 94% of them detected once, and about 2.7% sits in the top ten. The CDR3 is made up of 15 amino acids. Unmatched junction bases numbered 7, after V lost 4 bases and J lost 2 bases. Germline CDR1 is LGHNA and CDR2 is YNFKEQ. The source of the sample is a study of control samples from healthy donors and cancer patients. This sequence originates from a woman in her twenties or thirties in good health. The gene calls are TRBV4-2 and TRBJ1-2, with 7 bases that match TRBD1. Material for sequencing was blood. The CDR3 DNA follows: TGTGCCAGCAGCCGAGACAGGGCCGAGAACTATGGCTACACCTTC. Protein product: CASSRDRAENYGYTF.